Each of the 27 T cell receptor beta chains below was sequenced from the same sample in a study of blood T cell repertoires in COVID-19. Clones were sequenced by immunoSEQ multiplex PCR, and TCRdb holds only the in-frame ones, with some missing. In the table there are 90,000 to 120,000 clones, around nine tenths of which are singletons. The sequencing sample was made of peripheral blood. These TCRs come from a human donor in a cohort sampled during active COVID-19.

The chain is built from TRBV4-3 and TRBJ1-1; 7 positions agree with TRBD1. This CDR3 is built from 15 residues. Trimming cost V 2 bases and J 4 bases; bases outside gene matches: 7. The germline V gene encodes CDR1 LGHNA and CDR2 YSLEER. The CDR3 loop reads CASSQFFRGSTEAFF. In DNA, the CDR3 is TGCGCCAGCAGCCAATTTTTCAGGGGGAGCACTGAAGCTTTCTTT.

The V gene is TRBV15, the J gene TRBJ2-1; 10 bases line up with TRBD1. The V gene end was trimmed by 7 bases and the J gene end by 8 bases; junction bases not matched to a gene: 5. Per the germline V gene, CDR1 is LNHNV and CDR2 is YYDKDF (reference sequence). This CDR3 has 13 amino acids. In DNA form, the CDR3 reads TGTGCCACCAACCCGACAGGGGGCCATGAGCAGTTCTTC. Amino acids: CATNPTGGHEQFF.

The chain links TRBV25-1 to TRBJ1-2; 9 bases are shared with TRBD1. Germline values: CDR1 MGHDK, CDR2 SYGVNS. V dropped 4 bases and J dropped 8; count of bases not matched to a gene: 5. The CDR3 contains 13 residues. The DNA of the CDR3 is TGTGCCAGCAGTGGAAGGACAGGGGACGGCTACACCTTC. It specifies CASSGRTGDGYTF.

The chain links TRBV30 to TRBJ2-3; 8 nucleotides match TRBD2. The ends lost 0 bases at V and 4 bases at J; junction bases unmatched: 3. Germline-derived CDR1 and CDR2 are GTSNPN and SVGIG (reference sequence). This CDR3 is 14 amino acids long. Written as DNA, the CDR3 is TGTGCCTGGAGTGTACTCGGGAGGGCAGATACGCAGTATTTT. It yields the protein CAWSVLGRADTQYF.

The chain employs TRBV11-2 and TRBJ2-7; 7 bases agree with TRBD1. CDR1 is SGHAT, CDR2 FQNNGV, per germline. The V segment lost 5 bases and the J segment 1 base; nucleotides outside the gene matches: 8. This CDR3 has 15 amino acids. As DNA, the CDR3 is TGTGCCAGCAGCGAGGGGACAGTTCTTTCCTACGAGCAGTACTTC. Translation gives CASSEGTVLSYEQYF.

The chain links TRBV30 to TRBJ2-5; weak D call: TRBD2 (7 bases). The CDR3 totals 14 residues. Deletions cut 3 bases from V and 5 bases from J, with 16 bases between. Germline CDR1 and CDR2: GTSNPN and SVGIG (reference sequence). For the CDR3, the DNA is TGTGCCTGGAGCGGGGGGCTCCTTCGGGAGACCCAGTACTTC. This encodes CAWSGGLLRETQYF.

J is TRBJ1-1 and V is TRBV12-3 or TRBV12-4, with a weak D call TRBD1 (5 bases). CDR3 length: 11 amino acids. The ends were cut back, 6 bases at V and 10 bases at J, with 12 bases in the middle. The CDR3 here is CASSLRGGAFF. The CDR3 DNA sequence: TGTGCCAGCAGCCTGAGGGGAGGAGCTTTCTTT.

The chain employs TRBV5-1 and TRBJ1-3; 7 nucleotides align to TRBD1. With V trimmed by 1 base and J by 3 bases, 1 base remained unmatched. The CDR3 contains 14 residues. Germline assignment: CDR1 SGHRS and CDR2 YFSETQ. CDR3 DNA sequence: TGCGCCAGCAGCTTGACAGGGGATGGAAACACCATATATTTT. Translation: CASSLTGDGNTIYF.

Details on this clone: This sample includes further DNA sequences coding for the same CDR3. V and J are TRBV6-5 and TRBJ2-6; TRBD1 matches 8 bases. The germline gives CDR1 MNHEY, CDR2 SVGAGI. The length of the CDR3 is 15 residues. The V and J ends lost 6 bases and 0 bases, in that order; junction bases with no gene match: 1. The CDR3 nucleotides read TGTGCCAGCAGAACAGGGGGCTCTGGGGCCAACGTCCTGACTTTC. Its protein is CASRTGGSGANVLTF.

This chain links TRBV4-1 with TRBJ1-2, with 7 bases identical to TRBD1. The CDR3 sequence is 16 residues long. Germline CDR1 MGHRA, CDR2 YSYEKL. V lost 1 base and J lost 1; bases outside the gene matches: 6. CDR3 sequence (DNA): TGCGCCAGCAGCCAAGGACAGGGATTACTTAACTATGGCTACACCTTC. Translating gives CASSQGQGLLNYGYTF.

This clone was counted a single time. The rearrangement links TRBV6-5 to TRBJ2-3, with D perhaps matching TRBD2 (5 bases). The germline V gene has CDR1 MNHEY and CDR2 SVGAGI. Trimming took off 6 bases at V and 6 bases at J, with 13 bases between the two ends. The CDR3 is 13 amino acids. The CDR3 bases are TGTGCCAGCAGCGACTCGCGGGCTGATACGCAGTATTTT. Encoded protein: CASSDSRADTQYF.

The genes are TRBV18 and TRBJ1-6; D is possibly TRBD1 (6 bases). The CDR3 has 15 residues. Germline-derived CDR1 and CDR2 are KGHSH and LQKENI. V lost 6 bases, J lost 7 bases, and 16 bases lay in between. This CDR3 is CASSRGAGPNSPLHF. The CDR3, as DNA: TGTGCCAGCTCCCGGGGGGCAGGCCCGAATTCACCCCTCCACTTT. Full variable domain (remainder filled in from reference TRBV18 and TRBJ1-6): NAGVMQNPRHLVRRRGQEARLRCSPMKGHSHVYWYRQLPEEGLKFMVYLQKENIIDESGMPKERFSAEFPKEGPSILRIQQVVRGDSAAYFCASSRGAGPNSPLHFGNGTRLTVT.

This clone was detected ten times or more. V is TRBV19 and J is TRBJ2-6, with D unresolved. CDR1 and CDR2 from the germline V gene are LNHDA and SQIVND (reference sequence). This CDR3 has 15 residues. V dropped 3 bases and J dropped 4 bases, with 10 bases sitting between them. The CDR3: CASSIRPEGANVLTF. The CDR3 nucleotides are TGTGCCAGTAGTATCAGGCCTGAGGGGGCCAACGTCCTGACTTTC.

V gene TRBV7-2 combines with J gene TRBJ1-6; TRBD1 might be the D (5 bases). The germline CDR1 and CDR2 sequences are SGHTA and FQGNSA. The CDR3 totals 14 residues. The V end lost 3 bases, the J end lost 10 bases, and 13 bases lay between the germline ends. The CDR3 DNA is TGTGCCAGCAGCTTCCAGGGTCGGATCTCACCCCTCCACTTT. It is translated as CASSFQGRISPLHF.

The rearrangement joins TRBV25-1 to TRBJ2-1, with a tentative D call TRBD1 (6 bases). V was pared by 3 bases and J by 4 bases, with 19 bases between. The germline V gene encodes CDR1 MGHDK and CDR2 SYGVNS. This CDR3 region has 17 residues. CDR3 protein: CASSESLGAGSYNEQFF. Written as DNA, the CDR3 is TGTGCCAGCAGTGAGTCCTTGGGGGCGGGTTCTTACAATGAGCAGTTCTTC. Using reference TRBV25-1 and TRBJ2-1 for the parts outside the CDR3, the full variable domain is EADIYQTPRYLVIGTGKKITLECSQTMGHDKMYWYQQDPGMELHLIHYSYGVNSTEKGDLSSESTVSRIRTEHFPLTLESARPSHTSQYLCASSESLGAGSYNEQFFGPGTRLTVL.

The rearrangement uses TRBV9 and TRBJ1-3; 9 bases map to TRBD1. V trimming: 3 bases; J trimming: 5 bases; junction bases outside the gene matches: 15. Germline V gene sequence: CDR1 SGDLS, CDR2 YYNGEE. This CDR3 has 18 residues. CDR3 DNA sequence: TGTGCCAGCAGCGAGGGGGCCATGGGACAGGGAGTTAGAAACACCATATATTTT. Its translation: CASSEGAMGQGVRNTIYF.

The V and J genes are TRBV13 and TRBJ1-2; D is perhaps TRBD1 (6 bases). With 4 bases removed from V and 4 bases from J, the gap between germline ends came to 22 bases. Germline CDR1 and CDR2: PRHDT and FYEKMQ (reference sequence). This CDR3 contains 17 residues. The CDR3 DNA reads TGTGCCAGCAGCTGGGGGCCGGACGGACCAGGCGGCTATGGCTACACCTTC. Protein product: CASSWGPDGPGGYGYTF.

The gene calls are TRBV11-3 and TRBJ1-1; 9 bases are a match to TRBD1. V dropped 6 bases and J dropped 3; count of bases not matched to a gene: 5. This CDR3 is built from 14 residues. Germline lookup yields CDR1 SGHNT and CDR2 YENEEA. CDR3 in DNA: TGTGCCAGCAGTCAAGGACAGGGGTACACTGAAGCTTTCTTT. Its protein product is CASSQGQGYTEAFF.

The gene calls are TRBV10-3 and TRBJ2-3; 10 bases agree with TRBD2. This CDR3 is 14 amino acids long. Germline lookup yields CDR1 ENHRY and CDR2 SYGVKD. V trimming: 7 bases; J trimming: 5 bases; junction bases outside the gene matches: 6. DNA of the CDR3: TGTGCCATCATCCCTAGCGGGGGTGGAGATACGCAGTATTTT. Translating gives CAIIPSGGGDTQYF.

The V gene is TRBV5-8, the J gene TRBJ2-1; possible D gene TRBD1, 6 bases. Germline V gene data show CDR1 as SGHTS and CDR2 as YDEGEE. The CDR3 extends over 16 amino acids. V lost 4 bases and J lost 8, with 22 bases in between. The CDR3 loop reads CASSPGRGFGRHEQFF. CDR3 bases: TGTGCCAGCAGCCCTGGCAGGGGATTTGGTAGGCATGAGCAGTTCTTC.

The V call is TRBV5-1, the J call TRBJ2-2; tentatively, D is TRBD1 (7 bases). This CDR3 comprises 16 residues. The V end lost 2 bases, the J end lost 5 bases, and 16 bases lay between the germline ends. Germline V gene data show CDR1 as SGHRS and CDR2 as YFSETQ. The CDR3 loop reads CASSLRGGAGTGELFF. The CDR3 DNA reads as TGCGCCAGCAGCTTAAGAGGGGGCGCGGGAACCGGGGAGCTGTTTTTT.

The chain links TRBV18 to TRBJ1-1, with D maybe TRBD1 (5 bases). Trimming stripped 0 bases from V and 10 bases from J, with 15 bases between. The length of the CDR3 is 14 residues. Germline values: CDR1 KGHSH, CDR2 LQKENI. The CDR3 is CASSPPGRGSLAFF. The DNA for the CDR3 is TGTGCCAGCTCACCACCGGGAAGGGGCAGTCTAGCTTTCTTT. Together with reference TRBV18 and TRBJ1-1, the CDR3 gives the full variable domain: NAGVMQNPRHLVRRRGQEARLRCSPMKGHSHVYWYRQLPEEGLKFMVYLQKENIIDESGMPKERFSAEFPKEGPSILRIQQVVRGDSAAYFCASSPPGRGSLAFFGQGTRLTVV.

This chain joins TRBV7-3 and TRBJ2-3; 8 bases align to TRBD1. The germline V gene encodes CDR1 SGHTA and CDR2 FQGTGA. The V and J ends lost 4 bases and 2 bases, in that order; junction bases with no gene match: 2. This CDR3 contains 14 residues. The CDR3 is CASSWTGLTDTQYF. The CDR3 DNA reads TGTGCCAGCAGCTGGACAGGGCTCACAGATACGCAGTATTTT.

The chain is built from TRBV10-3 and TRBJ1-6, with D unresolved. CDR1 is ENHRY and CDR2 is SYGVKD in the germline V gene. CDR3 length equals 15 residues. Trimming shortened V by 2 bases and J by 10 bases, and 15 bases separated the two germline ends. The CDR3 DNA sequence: TGTGCCATCAGTGAGCTGGAGGGAAGGCGGTCACCCCTCCACTTT. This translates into CAISELEGRRSPLHF.

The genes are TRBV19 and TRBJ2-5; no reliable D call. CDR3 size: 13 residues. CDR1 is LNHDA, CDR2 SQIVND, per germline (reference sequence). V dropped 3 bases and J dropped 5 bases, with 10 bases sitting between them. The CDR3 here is CASSIMSLETQYF. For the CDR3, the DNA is TGTGCCAGTAGTATTATGTCTCTGGAGACCCAGTACTTC.

The DNA for the CDR3 is TGTGCCAGCAGCGATAGTCGGCAGTACTTC. The encoded protein is CASSDSRQYF. The genes are TRBV6-5 and TRBJ2-7; D gene unclear. The V end lost 6 bases, the J end lost 9 bases, and 9 bases lay between the germline ends. Germline V gene sequence: CDR1 MNHEY, CDR2 SVGAGI. This CDR3 is 10 amino acids long.

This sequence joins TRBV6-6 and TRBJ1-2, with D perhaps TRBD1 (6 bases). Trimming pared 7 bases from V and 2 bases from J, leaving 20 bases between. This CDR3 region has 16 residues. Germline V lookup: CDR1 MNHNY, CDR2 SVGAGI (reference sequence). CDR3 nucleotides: TGTGCCAGCACCCTCCATCCTGACGACAGGAACTATGGCTACACCTTC. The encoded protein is CASTLHPDDRNYGYTF.